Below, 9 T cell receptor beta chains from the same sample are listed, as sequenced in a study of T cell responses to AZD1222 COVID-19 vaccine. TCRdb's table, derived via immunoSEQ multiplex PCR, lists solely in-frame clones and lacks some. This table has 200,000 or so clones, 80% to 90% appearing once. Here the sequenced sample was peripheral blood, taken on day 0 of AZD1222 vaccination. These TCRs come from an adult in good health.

The CDR3 region is CASSLGFGNTIYF. CDR3 DNA sequence: TGTGCCAGCAGCTTAGGGTTCGGAAACACCATATATTTT. The rearrangement uses TRBV7-2 and TRBJ1-3; D is unclear. The CDR3 has 13 residues. V lost 1 base and J 4 bases, leaving 5 bases between the germline ends. Per germline, CDR1 SGHTA and CDR2 FQGNSA. Supplemented by reference TRBV7-2 and TRBJ1-3, the full variable domain reads GAGVSQSPSNKVTEKGKDVELRCDPISGHTALYWYRQSLGQGLEFLIYFQGNSAPDKSGLPSDRFSAERTGGSVSTLTIQRTQQEDSAVYLCASSLGFGNTIYFGEGSWLTVV.

CDR3 region: CASSVGTGKSYEQYF. The CDR3 DNA sequence: TGTGCCAGCAGCGTAGGGACAGGGAAGTCCTACGAGCAGTACTTC. J is TRBJ2-7 and V is TRBV9; TRBD1 matches at 8 bases. The CDR3 totals 15 residues. Germline CDR1 reads SGDLS; CDR2 reads YYNGEE. V trimming: 0 bases; J trimming: 1 base; junction bases outside the gene matches: 3.

The CDR3 DNA is TGTGCCAGCAGTAAAAGGGCCAGAGAAGACATTCAGTACTTC. Translated, it gives CASSKRAREDIQYF. The chain couples TRBV9 to TRBJ2-4, with D hard to call. Between the trimmed V and J ends, which lost 5 bases and 8 bases, there was a span of 17 bases. This CDR3 is 14 amino acids long. Germline CDR1 SGDLS, CDR2 YYNGEE.

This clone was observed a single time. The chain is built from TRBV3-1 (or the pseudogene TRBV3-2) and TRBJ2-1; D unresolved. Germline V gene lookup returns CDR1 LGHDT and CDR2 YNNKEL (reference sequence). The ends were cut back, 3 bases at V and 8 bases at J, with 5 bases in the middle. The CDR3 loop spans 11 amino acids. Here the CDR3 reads CASSQSYEQFF. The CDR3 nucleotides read TGTGCCAGCAGCCAGTCTTATGAGCAGTTCTTC.

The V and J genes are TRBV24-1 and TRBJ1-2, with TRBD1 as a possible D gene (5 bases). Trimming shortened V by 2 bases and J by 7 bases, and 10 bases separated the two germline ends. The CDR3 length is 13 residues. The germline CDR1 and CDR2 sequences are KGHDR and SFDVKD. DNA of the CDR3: TGTGCCACCAGTGATTCCGACAGAACTGGCTACACCTTC. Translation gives CATSDSDRTGYTF.

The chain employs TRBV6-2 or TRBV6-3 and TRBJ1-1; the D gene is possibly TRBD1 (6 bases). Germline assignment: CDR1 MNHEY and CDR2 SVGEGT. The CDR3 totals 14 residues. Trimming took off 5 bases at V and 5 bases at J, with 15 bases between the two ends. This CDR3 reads CASSPWGRGTEAFF. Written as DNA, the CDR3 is TGTGCCAGCAGTCCATGGGGGCGCGGTACTGAAGCTTTCTTT.

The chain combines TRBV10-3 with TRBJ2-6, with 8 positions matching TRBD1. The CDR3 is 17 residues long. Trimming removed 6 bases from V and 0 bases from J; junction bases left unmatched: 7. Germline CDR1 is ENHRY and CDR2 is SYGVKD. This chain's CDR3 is CAIRTTGAGSGANVLTF. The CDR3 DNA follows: TGTGCCATCAGGACGACAGGGGCGGGCTCTGGGGCCAACGTCCTGACTTTC.

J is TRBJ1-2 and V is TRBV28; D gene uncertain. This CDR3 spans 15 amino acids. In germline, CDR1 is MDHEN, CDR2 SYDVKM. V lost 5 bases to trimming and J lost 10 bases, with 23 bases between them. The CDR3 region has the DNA TGTGCCAGCAGTGTTAACCGACCCACAAGGAGTGACTACACCTTC. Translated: CASSVNRPTRSDYTF.

CDR3 in amino acids: CASSREAYGNTIYF. In DNA, the CDR3 is TGCGCCAGCAGTCGGGAGGCTTATGGAAACACCATATATTTT. The chain uses TRBV10-1 and TRBJ1-3, with unresolved D. This CDR3 has 14 residues. V was pared by 5 bases and J by 3 bases, with 11 bases between. The germline CDR1 and CDR2 sequences are WNHNN and SYGVQD (reference sequence).